This TCR beta chain was captured in a study of cytotoxic CD8 clonotypes in ibrutinib-treated CLL. This clone was found once. Produced via immunoSEQ multiplex PCR; TCRdb's table is partial and in-frame only. The table lists some 290,000 clones, 80% of them singletons, with 6.5% to 8.5% in the top ten. V lost 2 bases and J 4 bases, leaving 4 bases between the germline ends. There are 12 residues in the CDR3. The germline V gene has CDR1 SGHNT and CDR2 YYREEE (reference sequence). The sequence derives from a human donor with chronic lymphocytic leukemia. V usage is TRBV5-4 and J usage is TRBJ2-1; D gene ambiguous. The material was PBMCs, obtained before ibrutinib treatment. The CDR3 spells CASSFGYNEQFF. The CDR3 nucleotides are TGTGCCAGCAGCTTCGGGTACAATGAGCAGTTCTTC.